The subject of this entry is one TCR beta chain. The data originate from a study of T cell changes during pregnancy in multiple sclerosis. Trimming left V 0 bases short and J 6 bases short, with 12 bases between. The length of the CDR3 is 14 residues. CDR1 is MNHEY and CDR2 is SMNVEV in the germline V gene (reference sequence). This table comes from immunoSEQ multiplex PCR, and its TCRdb copy is limited to in-frame clones, with some not included. Here the sample spans around 62,000 clones, roughly 93% being singletons. This receptor was identified in a female donor with multiple sclerosis, enrolled in a pregnancy study. Sequenced material: CD8+ T cells from peripheral blood mononuclear cells, taken in the second trimester of pregnancy. The V gene is TRBV27, the J gene TRBJ2-7; TRBD2 might be the D (6 bases). The CDR3 protein is CASSLSGSGVEQYF. The CDR3 DNA reads as TGTGCCAGCAGTTTATCGGGATCGGGGGTCGAGCAGTACTTC.